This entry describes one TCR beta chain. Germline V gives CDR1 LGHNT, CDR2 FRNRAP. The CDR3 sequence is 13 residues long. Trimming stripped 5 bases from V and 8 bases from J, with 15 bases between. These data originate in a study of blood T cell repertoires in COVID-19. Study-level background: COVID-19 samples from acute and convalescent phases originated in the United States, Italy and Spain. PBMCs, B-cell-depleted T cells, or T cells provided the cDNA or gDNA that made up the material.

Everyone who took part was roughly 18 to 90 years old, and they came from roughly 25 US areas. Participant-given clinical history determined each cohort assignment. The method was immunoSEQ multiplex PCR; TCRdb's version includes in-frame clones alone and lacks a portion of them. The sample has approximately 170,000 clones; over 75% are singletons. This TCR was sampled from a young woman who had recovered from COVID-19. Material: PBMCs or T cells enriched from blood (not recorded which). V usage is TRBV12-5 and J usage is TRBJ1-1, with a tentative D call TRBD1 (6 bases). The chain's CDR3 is CASGLEAGTEAFF. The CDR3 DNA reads TGTGCTAGTGGTCTCGAAGCCGGGACAGAAGCTTTCTTT. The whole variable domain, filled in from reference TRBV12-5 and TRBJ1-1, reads DARVTQTPRHKVTEMGQEVTMRCQPILGHNTVFWYRQTMMQGLELLAYFRNRAPLDDSGMPKDRFSAEMPDATLATLKIQPSEPRDSAVYFCASGLEAGTEAFFGQGTRLTVV.